This T cell receptor beta chain was sequenced in a study of CD8+CD57+ T cells in acquired aplastic anemia. The authors sequenced patients whose flow cytometry had shown CD8+CD57+ cell expansion. As for this clonotype: The junction and the germline gene differ at one end; a read error may be behind it.

Genomic DNA was employed as the template in profiling TCR beta VDJ and CDR3. TCRdb re-derived calls from the reads in MiXCR, one entry per CDR3 protein. This sample has 400,000 to 600,000 distinct CDR3 sequences; around 30% occur once, and the top ten carry less than 1%. Per the germline V gene, CDR1 is ENHRY and CDR2 is SYGVKD. CDR3 size: 11 residues. This chain uses TRBV10-3 with TRBJ1-1; D is ambiguous. Sequenced input: sorted CD4+, CD8+, or CD8+CD57+ T cells (not recorded which) from PBMCs. This clonotype was sampled from a human donor with aplastic anemia. CDR3 sequence: CASSNGEPAFF. The DNA of the CDR3 is TGTGCCAGCAGTAACGGGGAGCCCGCTTTCTTT.